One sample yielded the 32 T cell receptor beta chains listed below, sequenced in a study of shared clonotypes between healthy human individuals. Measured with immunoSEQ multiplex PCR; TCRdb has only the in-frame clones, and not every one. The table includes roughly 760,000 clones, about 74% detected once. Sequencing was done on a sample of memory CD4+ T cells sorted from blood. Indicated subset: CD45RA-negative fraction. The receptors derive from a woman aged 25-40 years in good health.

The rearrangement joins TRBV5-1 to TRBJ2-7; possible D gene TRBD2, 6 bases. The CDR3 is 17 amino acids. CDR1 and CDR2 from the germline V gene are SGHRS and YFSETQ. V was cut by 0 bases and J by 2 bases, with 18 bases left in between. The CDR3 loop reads CASSLGWIASGPYEQYF. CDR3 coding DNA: TGCGCCAGCAGCTTGGGGTGGATCGCAAGCGGGCCCTACGAGCAGTACTTC.

CDR3 bases: TGCGCCAGCAGCAAACCAATGGCCGGGACTAGCGGGAGGGAGTTCACCGGGGAGCTGTTTTTT. It codes for CASSKPMAGTSGREFTGELFF. The rearrangement uses TRBV4-1 and TRBJ2-2, with 16 bases matching TRBD2. V lost 5 bases to trimming and J lost 4 bases; unmatched junction nucleotides: 16. Germline V gene data show CDR1 as MGHRA and CDR2 as YSYEKL. The CDR3 is 21 amino acids.

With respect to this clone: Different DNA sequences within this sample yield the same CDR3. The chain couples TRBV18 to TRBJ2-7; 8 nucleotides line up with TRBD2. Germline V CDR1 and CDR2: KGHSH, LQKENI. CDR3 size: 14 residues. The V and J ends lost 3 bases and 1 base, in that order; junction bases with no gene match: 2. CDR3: CASSPAGGSYEQYF. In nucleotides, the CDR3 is TGTGCCAGCTCACCGGCGGGAGGATCCTACGAGCAGTACTTC.

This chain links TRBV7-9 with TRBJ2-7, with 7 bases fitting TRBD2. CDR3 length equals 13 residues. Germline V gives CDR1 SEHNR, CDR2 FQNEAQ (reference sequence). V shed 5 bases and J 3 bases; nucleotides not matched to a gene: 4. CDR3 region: CASSPSGNYEQYF. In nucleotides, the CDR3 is TGTGCCAGCAGCCCCAGCGGGAACTACGAGCAGTACTTC.

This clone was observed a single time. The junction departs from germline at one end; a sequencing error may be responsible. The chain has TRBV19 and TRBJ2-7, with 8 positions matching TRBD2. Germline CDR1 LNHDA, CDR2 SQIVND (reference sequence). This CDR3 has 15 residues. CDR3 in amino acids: CASSIDPAGAREQYF. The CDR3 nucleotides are TGTGCCAGTAGCATAGATCCAGCGGGAGCGCGCGAGCAGTACTTC.

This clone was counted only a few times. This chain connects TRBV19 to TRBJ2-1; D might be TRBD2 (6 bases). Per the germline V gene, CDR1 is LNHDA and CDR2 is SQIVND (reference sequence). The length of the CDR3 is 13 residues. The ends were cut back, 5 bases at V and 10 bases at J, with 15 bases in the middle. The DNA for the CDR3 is TGTGCCAGTAGTGTTCCCGGGACTCAAGAGCAGTTCTTC. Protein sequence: CASSVPGTQEQFF.

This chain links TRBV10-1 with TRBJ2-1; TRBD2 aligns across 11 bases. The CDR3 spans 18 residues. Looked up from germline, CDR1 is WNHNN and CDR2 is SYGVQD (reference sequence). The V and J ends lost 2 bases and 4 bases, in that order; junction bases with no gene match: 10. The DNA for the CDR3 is TGCGCCAGCAGTGAGCCGAAAGGGACTAGCGGCGGGTACAATGAGCAGTTCTTC. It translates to CASSEPKGTSGGYNEQFF.

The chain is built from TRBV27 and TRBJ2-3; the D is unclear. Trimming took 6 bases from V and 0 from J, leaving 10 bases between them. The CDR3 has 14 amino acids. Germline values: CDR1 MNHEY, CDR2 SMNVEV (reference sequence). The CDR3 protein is CASRDGPSTDTQYF. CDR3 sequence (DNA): TGTGCCAGCAGGGACGGCCCGAGCACAGATACGCAGTATTTT.

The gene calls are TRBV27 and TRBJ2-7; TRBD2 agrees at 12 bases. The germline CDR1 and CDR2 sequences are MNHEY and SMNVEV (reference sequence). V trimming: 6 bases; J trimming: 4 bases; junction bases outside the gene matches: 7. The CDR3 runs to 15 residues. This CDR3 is CASRTSGRARYEQYF. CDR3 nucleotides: TGTGCCAGCAGGACTAGCGGGAGAGCGCGGTACGAGCAGTACTTC.

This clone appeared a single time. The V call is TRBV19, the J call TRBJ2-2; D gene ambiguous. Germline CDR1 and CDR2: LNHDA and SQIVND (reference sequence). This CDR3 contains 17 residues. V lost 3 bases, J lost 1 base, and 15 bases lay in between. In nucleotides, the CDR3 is TGTGCCAGTAGTATTCATATGTTCTCAGGGAACACCGGGGAGCTGTTTTTT. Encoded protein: CASSIHMFSGNTGELFF.

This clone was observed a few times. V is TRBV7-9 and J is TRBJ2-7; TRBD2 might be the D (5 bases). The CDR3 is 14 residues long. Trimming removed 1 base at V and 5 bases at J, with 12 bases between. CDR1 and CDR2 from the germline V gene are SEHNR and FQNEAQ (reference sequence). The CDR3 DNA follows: TGTGCCAGCAGCTTAGGGTTTCTCGGGGACGAGCAGTACTTC. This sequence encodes CASSLGFLGDEQYF. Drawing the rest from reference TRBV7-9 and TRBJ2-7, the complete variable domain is DTGVSQNPRHKITKRGQNVTFRCDPISEHNRLYWYRQTLGQGPEFLTYFQNEAQLEKSRLLSDRFSAERPKGSFSTLEIQRTEQGDSAMYLCASSLGFLGDEQYFGPGTRLTVT.

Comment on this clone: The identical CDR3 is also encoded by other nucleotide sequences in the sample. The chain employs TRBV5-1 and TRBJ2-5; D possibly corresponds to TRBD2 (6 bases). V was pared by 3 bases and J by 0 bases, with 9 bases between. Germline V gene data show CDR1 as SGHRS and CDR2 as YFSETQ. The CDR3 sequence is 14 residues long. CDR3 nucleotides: TGCGCCAGCAGCTCTGGGACTTACCAAGAGACCCAGTACTTC. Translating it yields CASSSGTYQETQYF.

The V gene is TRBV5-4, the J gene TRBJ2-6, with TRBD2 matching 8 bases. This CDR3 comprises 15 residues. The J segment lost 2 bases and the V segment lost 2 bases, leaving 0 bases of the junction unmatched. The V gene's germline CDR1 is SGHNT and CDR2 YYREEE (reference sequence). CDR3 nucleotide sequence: TGTGCCAGCAGCTTCGGGGGGGCTGGGGCCAACGTCCTGACTTTC. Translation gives CASSFGGAGANVLTF.

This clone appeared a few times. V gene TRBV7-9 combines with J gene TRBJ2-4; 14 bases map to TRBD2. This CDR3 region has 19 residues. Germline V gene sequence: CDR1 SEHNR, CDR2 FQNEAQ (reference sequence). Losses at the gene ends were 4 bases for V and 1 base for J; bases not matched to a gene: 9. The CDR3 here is CASSSTGTSGRMAKNIQYF. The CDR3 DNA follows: TGTGCCAGCAGCTCAACCGGGACTAGCGGGAGAATGGCCAAAAACATTCAGTACTTC. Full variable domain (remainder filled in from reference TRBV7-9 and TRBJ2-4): DTGVSQNPRHKITKRGQNVTFRCDPISEHNRLYWYRQTLGQGPEFLTYFQNEAQLEKSRLLSDRFSAERPKGSFSTLEIQRTEQGDSAMYLCASSSTGTSGRMAKNIQYFGAGTRLSVL.

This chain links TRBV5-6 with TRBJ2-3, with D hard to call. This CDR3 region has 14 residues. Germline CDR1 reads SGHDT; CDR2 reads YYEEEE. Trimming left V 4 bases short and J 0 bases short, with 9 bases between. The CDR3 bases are TGTGCCAGCAGCAACAGAATCAGCACAGATACGCAGTATTTT. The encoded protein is CASSNRISTDTQYF.

CDR3 in amino acids: CASSAQRGHTYEQYF. In nucleotides, the CDR3 is TGTGCCAGCAGCGCCCAGAGGGGTCATACCTACGAGCAGTACTTC. The chain links TRBV6-1 to TRBJ2-7, with D possibly being TRBD1 or TRBD2 (5 bases each). The V gene lost 6 bases and the J gene lost 2 bases, with 17 bases spanning the gap. The CDR3 totals 15 residues. Per the germline V gene, CDR1 is MNHNS and CDR2 is SASEGT.

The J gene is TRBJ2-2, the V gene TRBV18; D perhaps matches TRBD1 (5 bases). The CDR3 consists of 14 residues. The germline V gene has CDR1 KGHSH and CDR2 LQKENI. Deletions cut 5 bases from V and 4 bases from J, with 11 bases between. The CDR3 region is CASSLQDRTGELFF. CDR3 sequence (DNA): TGTGCCAGCTCATTACAGGATCGCACCGGGGAGCTGTTTTTT.

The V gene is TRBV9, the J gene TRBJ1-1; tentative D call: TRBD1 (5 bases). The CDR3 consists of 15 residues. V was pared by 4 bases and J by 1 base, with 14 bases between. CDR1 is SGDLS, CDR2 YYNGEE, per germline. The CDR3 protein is CASSPQVIGNTEAFF. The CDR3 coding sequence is TGTGCCAGCAGCCCACAGGTCATTGGGAACACTGAAGCTTTCTTT.

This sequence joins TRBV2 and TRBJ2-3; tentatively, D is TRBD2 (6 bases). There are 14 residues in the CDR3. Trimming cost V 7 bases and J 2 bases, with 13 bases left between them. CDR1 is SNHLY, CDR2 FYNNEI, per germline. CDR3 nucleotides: TGTGCCAGCACTCCGGGAGCCAACACAGATACGCAGTATTTT. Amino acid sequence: CASTPGANTDTQYF.

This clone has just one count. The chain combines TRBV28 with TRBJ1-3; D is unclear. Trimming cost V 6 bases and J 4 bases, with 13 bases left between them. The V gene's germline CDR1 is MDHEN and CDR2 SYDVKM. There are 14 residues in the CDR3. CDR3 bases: TGTGCCAGCAGCCCCTTTAGTGCAGGAAACACCATATATTTT. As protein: CASSPFSAGNTIYF.

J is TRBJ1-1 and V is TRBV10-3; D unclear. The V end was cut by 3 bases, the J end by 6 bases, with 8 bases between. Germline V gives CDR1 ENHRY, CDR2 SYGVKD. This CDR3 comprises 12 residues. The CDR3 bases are TGTGCCATCAGTGAAAGGGCGGCTGAAGCTTTCTTT. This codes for CAISERAAEAFF.

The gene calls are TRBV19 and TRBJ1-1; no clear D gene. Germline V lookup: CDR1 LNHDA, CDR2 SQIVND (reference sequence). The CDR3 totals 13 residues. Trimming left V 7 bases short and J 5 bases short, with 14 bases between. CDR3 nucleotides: TGTGCCAGTAATCGCGGCGGGCGGACTGAAGCTTTCTTT. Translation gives CASNRGGRTEAFF.

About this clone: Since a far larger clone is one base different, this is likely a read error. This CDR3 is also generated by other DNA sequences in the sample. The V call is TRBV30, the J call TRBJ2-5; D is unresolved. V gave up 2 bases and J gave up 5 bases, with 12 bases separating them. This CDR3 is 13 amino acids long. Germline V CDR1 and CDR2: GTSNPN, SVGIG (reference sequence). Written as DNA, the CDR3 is TGTGCCTGGAGTTTGTCCAGCCAGGAGACCCAGTACTTC. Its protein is CAWSLSSQETQYF.

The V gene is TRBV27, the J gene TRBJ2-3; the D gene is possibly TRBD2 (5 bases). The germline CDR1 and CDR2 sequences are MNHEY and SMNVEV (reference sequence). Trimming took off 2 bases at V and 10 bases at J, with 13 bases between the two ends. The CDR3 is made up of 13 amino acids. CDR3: CASSLEGFPPQYF. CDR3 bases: TGTGCCAGCAGTTTAGAGGGCTTTCCCCCGCAGTATTTT.

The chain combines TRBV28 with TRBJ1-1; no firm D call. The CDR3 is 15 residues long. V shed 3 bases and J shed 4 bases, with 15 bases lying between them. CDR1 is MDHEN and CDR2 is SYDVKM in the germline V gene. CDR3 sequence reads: CASSFWTYGSTEAFF. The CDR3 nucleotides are TGTGCCAGCAGTTTTTGGACCTACGGAAGCACTGAAGCTTTCTTT.

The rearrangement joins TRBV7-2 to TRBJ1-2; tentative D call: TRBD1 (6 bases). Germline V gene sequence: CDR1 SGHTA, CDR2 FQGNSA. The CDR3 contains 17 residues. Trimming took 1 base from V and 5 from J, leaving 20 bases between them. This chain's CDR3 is CASSLGAGAPLGYGYTF. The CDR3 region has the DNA TGTGCCAGCAGCTTAGGGGCAGGGGCTCCCTTAGGGTATGGCTACACCTTC.

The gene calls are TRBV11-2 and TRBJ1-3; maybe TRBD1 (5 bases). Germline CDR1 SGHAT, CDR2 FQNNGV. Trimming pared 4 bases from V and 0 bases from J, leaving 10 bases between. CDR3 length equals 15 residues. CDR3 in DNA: TGTGCCAGCAGCTCGGGGAGGGGCTCTGGAAACACCATATATTTT. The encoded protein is CASSSGRGSGNTIYF.

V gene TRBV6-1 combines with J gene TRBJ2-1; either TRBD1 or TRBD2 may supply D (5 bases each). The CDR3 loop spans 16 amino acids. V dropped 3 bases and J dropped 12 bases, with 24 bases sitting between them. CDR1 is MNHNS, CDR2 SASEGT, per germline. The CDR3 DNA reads TGTGCCAGCAGTGACCGAGGGGATTTCTACAATGATCGGCAGTTCTTC. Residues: CASSDRGDFYNDRQFF.

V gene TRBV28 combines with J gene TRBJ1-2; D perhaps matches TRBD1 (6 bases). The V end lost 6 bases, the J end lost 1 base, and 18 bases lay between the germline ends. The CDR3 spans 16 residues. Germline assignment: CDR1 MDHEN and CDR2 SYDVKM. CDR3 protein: CASRIGGGAGNYGYTF. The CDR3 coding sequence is TGTGCCAGCAGAATCGGGGGGGGCGCGGGTAACTATGGCTACACCTTC.

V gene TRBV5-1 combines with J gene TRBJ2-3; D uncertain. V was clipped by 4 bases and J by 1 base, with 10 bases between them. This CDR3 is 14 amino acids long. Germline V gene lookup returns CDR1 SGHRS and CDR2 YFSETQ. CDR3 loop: CASSPTVGTDTQYF. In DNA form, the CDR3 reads TGCGCCAGCAGCCCCACCGTGGGCACAGATACGCAGTATTTT.

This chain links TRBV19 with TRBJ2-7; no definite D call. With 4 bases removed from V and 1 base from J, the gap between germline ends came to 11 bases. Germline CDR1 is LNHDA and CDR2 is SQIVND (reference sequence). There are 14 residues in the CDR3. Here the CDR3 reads CASSRLPGSYEQYF. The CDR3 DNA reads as TGTGCCAGTAGTAGACTCCCTGGTTCCTACGAGCAGTACTTC.

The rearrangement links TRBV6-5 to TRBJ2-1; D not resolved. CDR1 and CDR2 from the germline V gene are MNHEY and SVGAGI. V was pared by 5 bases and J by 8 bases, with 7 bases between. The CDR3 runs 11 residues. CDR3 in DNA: TGTGCCAGCAGTATAGGGTATGAGCAGTTCTTC. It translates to CASSIGYEQFF.